This T cell receptor (beta chain) was identified during a study of blood T cells in healthy people across ages. With a J-beta primer mix and a sample-barcoded 5' primer, a second PCR ran roughly 7 to 11 cycles. TCRdb independently ran MiXCR on the 5' RACE reads; one entry per CDR3 protein. The table includes about a million distinct CDR3 sequences, about 53% detected once. V gave up 5 bases and J gave up 8 bases, with 19 bases separating them. Germline CDR1 is SGHTA and CDR2 is FQGTGA. The CDR3 loop spans 15 amino acids. The chain couples TRBV7-3 to TRBJ2-1, with D possibly TRBD2 on 6 matching bases. This clonotype originated in a woman aged 55-75 years in good health. Sequenced sample: blood. DNA for the CDR3: TGTGCCAGCAGCACCAGTGCGGGTGGCGGGGATGAGCAGTTCTTC. Protein: CASSTSAGGGDEQFF.